Listed below are T cell receptor beta chains from one sample, sequenced in a study of STAT5B mutations in CD4+ large granular lymphocyte leukemia. The method was immunoSEQ multiplex PCR; TCRdb's version includes in-frame clones alone and lacks a portion of them. This sample has 30,000 to 40,000 clones, with approximately 88% found just once. The specimen was CD4+ T cells from blood buffy coats. The source of these receptors is a human donor in good health. Each CDR3 is given without its conserved first and last residue.

>TRBV11-3|TRBJ1-1
ASSLDSTLGYTEAF
>TRBV30|TRBJ1-2
AWSVGGTVPNYGYT
>TRBV25-1|TRBJ1-2
ASTRAGIHGYT
>TRBV6-5|TRBJ2-5
ASSYSGASGGETQY
>TRBV7-2|TRBJ1-2
ASSPGTGDVLGGYT
>TRBV30|TRBJ2-1
AWGVLYNEQF
>TRBV9|TRBJ1-1
ASSVGGDTEAF
>TRBV5-4|TRBJ2-7
ASSLPGGNYEQY
>TRBV7-2|TRBJ2-4
ASSLVDRGHIQY
>TRBV7-2|TRBJ1-5
ASGKSGMRNQPQH
>TRBV7-3|TRBJ2-1
ASSPSGTLNEQF
>TRBV7-2|TRBJ2-2
ASTDLGGQGGNGELF
>TRBV5-6|TRBJ2-2
ASSSIGVARTGELF
>TRBV5-1|TRBJ2-5
ASSTPGPAQY
>TRBV4-2|TRBJ2-5
ASSQARGYGTKETQY
>TRBV7-2|TRBJ2-5
ASSARLAARETQY
>TRBV7-9|TRBJ2-7
ASSSVAGGTGEQY
>TRBV29-1|TRBJ1-2
SAGSGGYT
>TRBV4-3|TRBJ1-2
ASSLGVLEDYGYT
>TRBV2|TRBJ2-3
ASSGGWGDTQY
>TRBV7-2|TRBJ1-2
ASSLVGTQTANYGYT
>TRBV19|TRBJ2-7
ASSIVSYGSTEQY
>TRBV5-1|TRBJ2-1
ASSLRVEPNEQF
>TRBV6-4|TRBJ1-5
ASSDRKPQH
>TRBV18|TRBJ1-1
ASSPSLNTEAF
>TRBV19|TRBJ2-1
ASSMTGGLSYNEQF
>TRBV18|TRBJ2-1
ASSPGRLLEQF
>TRBV27|TRBJ1-1
ASSTTVGNTEAF
>TRBV2|TRBJ2-5
ASSAPGLAEY
>TRBV10-1|TRBJ2-1
ASSELAGGRGSYNEQF
>TRBV7-2|TRBJ2-7
ASSHRLAADYEQY
>TRBV6-5|TRBJ2-2
ASSYDYVNTGELF
>TRBV6-6|TRBJ2-5
ASSYSGGRGETQY
>TRBV18|TRBJ2-3
ASPDPRGDTDTQY
>TRBV7-9|TRBJ2-3
ASSSPAGGASTDTQY
>TRBV18|TRBJ2-7
ASSPPASGEQY
>TRBV9|TRBJ2-1
ASSVGYEQF
>TRBV6-5|TRBJ1-1
ASSYLAGSEAF
>TRBV6-6|TRBJ2-3
ASSWTSGSYTDTQY
>TRBV5-4|TRBJ2-1
ASSHGWLQNEQF
>TRBV4-3|TRBJ1-5
ASSQYLGGSGQPQR
>TRBV6-5|TRBJ1-5
ASSYSGSQH
>TRBV6-1|TRBJ1-1
ASTLNRGSGAF
>TRBV27|TRBJ1-5
ASSFSTYSNQPQH
>TRBV10-3|TRBJ2-7
ATGAASGVLYEQY
>TRBV5-1|TRBJ2-7
ASSLEVSSYEQY
>TRBV7-2|TRBJ1-2
ASHRRGGAGGYT
>TRBV11-2|TRBJ2-3
ASTLDRGPDTQY
>TRBV7-9|TRBJ1-2
ASSLAGTGRNHGYT
>TRBV6-5|TRBJ2-7
ASSYSRLAGDKQY
>TRBV11-2|TRBJ2-7
ASSLARTTTSGGYEQY
>TRBV7-2|TRBJ1-2
ASLTSRDTLLWGYGYT
>TRBV10-3|TRBJ2-5
AIGPQETQY
>TRBV4-1|TRBJ1-1
ASSHPRMGMEAF
>TRBV5-1|TRBJ2-3
ASMSTVTDTQY